This T cell receptor beta chain was retrieved from a study of T cells in Graves' hyperthyroidism and ophthalmopathy. Overall study results and limits: Also found in blood were most expanded thyroid clonotypes above 0.001.

Graves' hyperthyroidism showing no ophthalmopathy progression within 18 months was considered stable. Based on clinical symptoms, serum thyroxine and TRAb, thyroid ultrasound and orbital computed tomography, diagnoses were reached. This CDR3 contains 15 residues. Germline CDR1 and CDR2: SGHRS and YFSETQ. V lost 4 bases and J lost 2, with 13 bases in between. Template material for amplifying TCR beta CDR3 regions consisted of RNA transcripts. During a first-round RT-PCR of the TCR CDR3, the HTBI primer set was used. TCRdb re-analysed the multiplex PCR reads in MiXCR, keeping a single row per CDR3 protein. Found here are under 650,000 distinct CDR3 sequences, 15% to 20% of them singletons; the top ten hold 3.5% to 4%. This clonotype has a count of ten or more. As yet, its antigen is unknown.

The sequence came from a woman aged 30 to 39 with Graves' hyperthyroidism. The chain employs TRBV5-1 and TRBJ2-1; TRBD1 or TRBD2 may be the D gene (5 bases each). Material: blood. CDR3 protein: CASSLRDGAYNEQFF. The DNA of the CDR3 is TGCGCCAGCAGCCTACGGGACGGAGCCTACAATGAGCAGTTCTTC. The full variable domain, its missing parts supplied by reference TRBV5-1 and TRBJ2-1, is KAGVTQTPRYLIKTRGQQVTLSCSPISGHRSVSWYQQTPGQGLQFLFEYFSETQRNKGNFPGRFSGRQFSNSRSEMNVSTLELGDSALYLCASSLRDGAYNEQFFGPGTRLTVL.